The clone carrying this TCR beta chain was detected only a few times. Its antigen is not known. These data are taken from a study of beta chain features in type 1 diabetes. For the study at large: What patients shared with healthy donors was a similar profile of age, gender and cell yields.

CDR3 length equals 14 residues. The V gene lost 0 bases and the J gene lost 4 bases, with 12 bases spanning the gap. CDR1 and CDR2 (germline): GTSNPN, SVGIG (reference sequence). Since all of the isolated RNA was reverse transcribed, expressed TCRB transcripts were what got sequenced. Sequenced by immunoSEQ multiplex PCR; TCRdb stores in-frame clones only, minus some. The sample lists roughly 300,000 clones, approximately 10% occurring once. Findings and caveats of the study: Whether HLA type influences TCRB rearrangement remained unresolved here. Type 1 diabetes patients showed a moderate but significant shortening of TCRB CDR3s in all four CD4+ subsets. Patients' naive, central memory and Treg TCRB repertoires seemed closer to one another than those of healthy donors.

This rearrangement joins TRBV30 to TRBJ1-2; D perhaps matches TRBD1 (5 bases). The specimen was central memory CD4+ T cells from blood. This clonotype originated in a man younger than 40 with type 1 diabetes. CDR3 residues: CAWSVGARVYGYTF. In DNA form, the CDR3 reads TGTGCCTGGAGTGTAGGGGCCAGGGTCTATGGCTACACCTTC.